Below, 20 T cell receptor beta chains from the same sample are listed, as sequenced in a study of beta chain features in type 1 diabetes. Overall study results and limits: Among all four CD4+ subsets, Type 1 diabetes patients had TCRB CDR3s that were moderately but significantly shorter.

These receptors' targets are unknown. The sequenced template was cDNA made from the entire isolated RNA. Produced via immunoSEQ multiplex PCR; TCRdb's table is partial and in-frame only. Seen here are roughly 150,000 clones, roughly 60% observed once, and the top ten hold roughly 0.092%. The sequencing input was naive CD4+ T cells from blood. The receptor source for this set is a young man with type 1 diabetes.

This chain uses TRBV4-3 with TRBJ1-2; 9 nucleotides align to TRBD1. After removal of 2 bases from V and 4 bases from J, the junction contained 2 bases not matched to a gene. Germline V CDR1 and CDR2: LGHNA, YSLEER. CDR3 length: 14 residues. CDR3 region: CASSQRQGGYGYTF. The CDR3 DNA is TGCGCCAGCAGCCAAAGACAGGGGGGCTATGGCTACACCTTC.

The chain links TRBV4-3 to TRBJ1-4; 8 bases fit TRBD1. This CDR3 is built from 16 residues. Trimming removed 2 bases from V and 8 bases from J; junction bases left unmatched: 10. Germline loops: CDR1 LGHNA, CDR2 YSLEER. CDR3 nucleotide sequence: TGCGCCAGCAGCCAAAATCTCCGGACAGGGCACGAAAAACTGTTTTTT. It specifies CASSQNLRTGHEKLFF.

This clone turned up a few times. The V call is TRBV4-3, the J call TRBJ2-1; 8 bases match TRBD1. The CDR3 extends over 15 amino acids. V lost 3 bases, J lost 4 bases, and 5 bases stayed unmatched. Germline-derived CDR1 and CDR2 are LGHNA and YSLEER. CDR3 coding DNA: TGCGCCAGCAGCCATGGACAGGGCAGATACAATGAGCAGTTCTTC. This encodes CASSHGQGRYNEQFF.

The chain couples TRBV30 to TRBJ1-1, with 8 bases lining up with TRBD1. Germline CDR1 is GTSNPN and CDR2 is SVGIG (reference sequence). The CDR3 loop spans 13 amino acids. The V gene end was trimmed by 2 bases and the J gene end by 9 bases; junction bases not matched to a gene: 8. The CDR3 nucleotides read TGTGCCTGGAGTAGGGGACAGGCCGCGAAAGCTTTCTTT. Encoded protein: CAWSRGQAAKAFF.

The V gene is TRBV18, the J gene TRBJ1-1; maybe TRBD1 (5 bases). Trimming took 0 bases from V and 4 from J, leaving 6 bases between them. CDR1 KGHSH and CDR2 LQKENI come from the germline V gene. The CDR3 is 13 amino acids. The CDR3 loop reads CASSPPGGTEAFF. As DNA, the CDR3 is TGTGCCAGCTCACCACCGGGGGGCACTGAAGCTTTCTTT. Variable domain in full (rest from reference TRBV18 and TRBJ1-1): NAGVMQNPRHLVRRRGQEARLRCSPMKGHSHVYWYRQLPEEGLKFMVYLQKENIIDESGMPKERFSAEFPKEGPSILRIQQVVRGDSAAYFCASSPPGGTEAFFGQGTRLTVV.

This clone was seen just once. V is TRBV5-4 and J is TRBJ2-5; D gene ambiguous. The CDR3 loop spans 15 amino acids. V lost 4 bases and J lost 0, with 13 bases in between. Germline V gene data show CDR1 as SGHNT and CDR2 as YYREEE (reference sequence). The CDR3 loop is CASSQDGWYQETQYF. The CDR3 bases are TGTGCCAGCAGCCAGGACGGTTGGTACCAAGAGACCCAGTACTTC.

This clone was counted only a few times. This rearrangement joins TRBV5-1 to TRBJ2-1, with D hard to call. The ends were cut back, 4 bases at V and 5 bases at J, with 4 bases in the middle. In germline, CDR1 is SGHRS, CDR2 YFSETQ. The CDR3 length is 11 residues. The CDR3 DNA is TGCGCCAGCAGCCCCGACAATGAGCAGTTCTTC. Its translation is CASSPDNEQFF. Complete variable domain (other parts from reference TRBV5-1 and TRBJ2-1): KAGVTQTPRYLIKTRGQQVTLSCSPISGHRSVSWYQQTPGQGLQFLFEYFSETQRNKGNFPGRFSGRQFSNSRSEMNVSTLELGDSALYLCASSPDNEQFFGPGTRLTVL.

The gene calls are TRBV25-1 and TRBJ2-6; D is unclear. V lost 3 bases to trimming and J lost 2 bases, with 5 bases between them. The length of the CDR3 is 14 residues. Germline V lookup: CDR1 MGHDK, CDR2 SYGVNS. CDR3 sequence reads: CASSEAAGANVLTF. In nucleotides, the CDR3 is TGTGCCAGCAGTGAGGCCGCTGGGGCCAACGTCCTGACTTTC.

This clone was counted only a few times. The chain carries TRBV30 and TRBJ2-3; the D gene is possibly TRBD2 (6 bases). Germline V gives CDR1 GTSNPN, CDR2 SVGIG (reference sequence). The CDR3 totals 15 residues. Trimming shortened V by 3 bases and J by 2 bases, and 15 bases separated the two germline ends. The DNA for the CDR3 is TGTGCCTGGAGAAGTGATGGGGGGAACACAGATACGCAGTATTTT. It translates to CAWRSDGGNTDTQYF.

This clone has more than one count but fewer than ten. The chain links TRBV19 to TRBJ2-1, with 10 bases lining up with TRBD2. Trimming cost V 3 bases and J 5 bases; bases outside gene matches: 13. Per the germline V gene, CDR1 is LNHDA and CDR2 is SQIVND (reference sequence). This CDR3 region has 18 residues. The CDR3 loop is CASSMGGATSGAHNEQFF. The CDR3, as DNA: TGTGCCAGTAGTATGGGGGGCGCCACTAGCGGGGCCCACAATGAGCAGTTCTTC.

The chain joins TRBV27 to TRBJ2-6; weak D call: TRBD2 (6 bases). V was pared by 3 bases and J by 2 bases, with 8 bases between. Germline V gives CDR1 MNHEY, CDR2 SMNVEV (reference sequence). The CDR3 consists of 15 residues. CDR3 coding DNA: TGTGCCAGCAGTTTCCCGGGGGCTGGGGCCAACGTCCTGACTTTC. Protein: CASSFPGAGANVLTF.

The chain employs TRBV4-3 and TRBJ2-1, with a tentative D call TRBD1 (5 bases). The germline V and J ends were trimmed by 1 base and 0 bases, with 16 bases remaining between them. Germline lookup yields CDR1 LGHNA and CDR2 YSLEER. The CDR3 extends over 18 amino acids. This CDR3 reads CASSQGVSRTSSYNEQFF. CDR3 sequence (DNA): TGCGCCAGCAGCCAAGGAGTGTCACGGACAAGCTCCTACAATGAGCAGTTCTTC.

This chain connects TRBV29-1 to TRBJ2-7; D uncertain. Germline-derived CDR1 and CDR2 are SQVTM and ANQGSEA. The V and J ends lost 7 bases and 0 bases respectively, with 10 bases between them. The CDR3 has 12 residues. CDR3 in DNA: TGCAGCGAGGCCGCCATCTCCTACGAGCAGTACTTC. Protein sequence: CSEAAISYEQYF.

The chain carries TRBV2 and TRBJ2-4; no definite D call. Deletions cut 1 base from V and 0 bases from J, with 4 bases between. CDR1 is SNHLY, CDR2 FYNNEI, per germline. CDR3 length equals 14 residues. CDR3 sequence: CASSEGLAKNIQYF. CDR3 coding DNA: TGTGCCAGCAGTGAAGGGTTAGCCAAAAACATTCAGTACTTC. Looking up the rest from reference TRBV2 and TRBJ2-4 gives the full variable domain: EPEVTQTPSHQVTQMGQEVILRCVPISNHLYFYWYRQILGQKVEFLVSFYNNEISEKSEIFDDQFSVERPDGSNFTLKIRSTKLEDSAMYFCASSEGLAKNIQYFGAGTRLSVL.

The rearrangement joins TRBV11-2 to TRBJ2-4; D is possibly TRBD2 (5 bases). CDR3 length: 13 amino acids. Germline V gives CDR1 SGHAT, CDR2 FQNNGV. V shed 7 bases and J shed 12 bases, with 19 bases lying between them. CDR3 coding DNA: TGTGCCAGCACCGTTGGAGGCGGTAGTGCTCAGTACTTC. Its protein product is CASTVGGGSAQYF.

Concerning this clone: The identical CDR3 is also encoded by other nucleotide sequences in the sample. The chain recombines TRBV9 with TRBJ2-7; unclear D gene. V lost 0 bases to trimming and J lost 0 bases, with 7 bases between them. The CDR3 contains 14 residues. Germline lookup yields CDR1 SGDLS and CDR2 YYNGEE. DNA of the CDR3: TGTGCCAGCAGCGTAGACTGGGGCTCCTACGAGCAGTACTTC. It is translated as CASSVDWGSYEQYF.

V gene TRBV7-2 combines with J gene TRBJ2-1, with D maybe TRBD2 (7 bases). This CDR3 spans 13 amino acids. Trimming left V 3 bases short and J 8 bases short, with 11 bases between. In germline, CDR1 is SGHTA, CDR2 FQGNSA. The DNA for the CDR3 is TGTGCCAGCAGCTTCGGGGAGGGGGATGAGCAGTTCTTC. It yields the protein CASSFGEGDEQFF.

This clone has a handful of counts. The chain is built from TRBV29-1 and TRBJ2-7; 8 bases match TRBD1. Losses at the gene ends were 6 bases for V and 5 bases for J; bases not matched to a gene: 9. CDR3 length equals 13 residues. Germline assignment: CDR1 SQVTM and CDR2 ANQGSEA. The DNA for the CDR3 is TGCAGCGTCGACACAGGGGGTAGAGACGAGCAGTACTTC. Translation: CSVDTGGRDEQYF.

The genes are TRBV9 and TRBJ2-2, with D hard to call. Germline V gives CDR1 SGDLS, CDR2 YYNGEE. This CDR3 comprises 14 residues. Trimming cost V 0 bases and J 0 bases, with 3 bases left between them. CDR3 in amino acids: CASSVETNTGELFF. CDR3 in DNA: TGTGCCAGCAGCGTAGAAACGAACACCGGGGAGCTGTTTTTT.

This clone came up a few times. V and J are TRBV5-4 and TRBJ2-5, with D hard to call. This CDR3 has 14 amino acids. V dropped 5 bases and J dropped 3 bases, with 14 bases sitting between them. Germline V gene data show CDR1 as SGHNT and CDR2 as YYREEE (reference sequence). The chain's CDR3 is CASSAMTEKETQYF. The CDR3 DNA follows: TGTGCCAGCAGTGCGATGACGGAAAAAGAGACCCAGTACTTC.